This is a list of T cell receptor beta chains from one sample in a study of T cells in Graves' hyperthyroidism and ophthalmopathy. TCRdb ran MiXCR on the multiplex PCR reads and lists one entry per CDR3 protein. The sample includes about 510,000 distinct CDR3 sequences, approximately 48% of them seen just once. Source material: peripheral blood or thyroid tissue (not recorded which). These TCRs come from an adult woman with Graves' disease, either hyperthyroidism or ophthalmopathy (not recorded which). CDR3s include the opening cysteine and the closing phenylalanine or tryptophan. The D gene is left open where the match is weak. Size is omitted from some rows. Given values are once, few, many or a class for expanded clones.

TRBJ1-2 | TRBD1 | TRBV4-3 | - | TGCGCCAGCAGCCAAGACTTTCCGAGACAGGGGTGGGCCTATGGCTACACCTTC | CASSQDFPRQGWAYGYTF
TRBJ1-5 | - | TRBV19 | few | TGTGCCAGCCTCCCGACTCTGGGTGGCAATCAGCCCCAGCATTTT | CASLPTLGGNQPQHF
TRBJ1-6 | - | TRBV9 | - | TGTGCCAGCAGCGTAGGAGGGGGACGGGGATCACCCCTCCACTTT | CASSVGGGRGSPLHF
TRBJ2-2 | - | TRBV5-1 | many | TGCGCCAGCAGCTTGTCGTTGGGGGACACCGGGGAGCTGTTTTTT | CASSLSLGDTGELFF
TRBJ2-5 | TRBD1 | TRBV7-9 | - | TGTGCCAGTAAGGGACAGCCGTACCAAGAGACCCAGTACTTC | CASKGQPYQETQYF
TRBJ2-5 | - | TRBV2 | - | TGTGCCGGAGAGGGAGGAGAGACCCAGTACTTC | CAGEGGETQYF
TRBJ2-5 | TRBD1 | TRBV7-7 | few | TGTGCTAGCAGGGGGCGGCAAGAGACCCAGTACTTC | CASRGRQETQYF
TRBJ2-7 | TRBD2 | TRBV29-1 | few | TGCAGCGTTGGGCTAGCGGAGCTCTACGAGCAGTACTTC | CSVGLAELYEQYF
TRBJ1-1 | - | TRBV29-1 | - | TGCAGCGTTAGTGGTCTCTCTGAAGCTTTCTTT | CSVSGLSEAFF
TRBJ1-5 | - | TRBV19 | - | TGTGCCAGTAGTACCGGACAGCAGGTTGGTAGTCAGCCCCAGCATTTT | CASSTGQQVGSQPQHF
TRBJ1-2 | - | TRBV10-3 | few | TGTGCCATCAGTGAGTCTGCTGGCTACACCTTC | CAISESAGYTF
TRBJ1-1 | - | TRBV2 | many | TGTGCCAGCAGTGGGCAGGGGCGATCAAACACTGAAGCTTTCTTT | CASSGQGRSNTEAFF
TRBJ2-6 | TRBD1 | TRBV7-9 | - | TGTGCCAGCAGCCCAGGACAGGGGGCTGGGGCCAACGTCCTGACTTTC | CASSPGQGAGANVLTF
TRBJ1-2 | - | TRBV15 | many | TGTGCCACCAGCAGAGATCCGTATGGGGAAGGCTACACCTTC | CATSRDPYGEGYTF
TRBJ1-2 | TRBD1 | TRBV2 | - | TGTGCCAGCAGGGGACAGTCGGATGGCTACACCTTC | CASRGQSDGYTF
TRBJ1-4 | TRBD1 | TRBV29-1 | - | TGCAGTACTGCCGGGACAGATGAAAAACTGTTTTTT | CSTAGTDEKLFF
TRBJ2-5 | TRBD1 | TRBV19 | few | TGTGCCAGCATGACAGGGGGCGAACGGACCCAGTACTTC | CASMTGGERTQYF
TRBJ2-2 | - | TRBV5-1 | - | TGCGCCAGCAGCCAAGTGCGGAGCACCGGGGAGCTGTTTTTT | CASSQVRSTGELFF
TRBJ2-2 | TRBD1 | TRBV6-6 | - | TGTGCCAGCGGAAGACAGGGGAACACCGGGGAGCTGTTTTTT | CASGRQGNTGELFF
TRBJ1-6 | TRBD1 | TRBV7-2 | - | TGTGCCAGCAGCTTCGACAGGGAGAATTCACCCCTCCACTTT | CASSFDRENSPLHF
TRBJ1-2 | - | TRBV10-3 | few | TGTGCCATAAGTAACTCGACTAACTATGGCTACACCTTC | CAISNSTNYGYTF
TRBJ1-1 | - | TRBV7-2 | - | TGTGCCAGCAGCTTAGTGGCCTCCAACAATGAGCAGTTCTTT | CASSLVASNNEQFF
TRBJ2-7 | - | TRBV20-1 | many | TGCAGTGCTAGGGGCGGGTATCCCTACGAGCAGTACTTC | CSARGGYPYEQYF
TRBJ1-1 | TRBD1 | TRBV20-1 | many | TGCAGTGCTAGAGAGGGGCAGGGGGTTCGGGCTTTCTTT | CSAREGQGVRAFF
TRBJ2-7 | - | TRBV7-9 | - | TGTGCCAGCAGCTTGTCAGGGGCCCCCTCCTACGAGCAGTACTTC | CASSLSGAPSYEQYF
TRBJ2-7 | TRBD2 | TRBV12-3/TRBV12-4 | many | TGTGCCAGCAGCGACCCGGGAGGGGAGGGATACGAGCAGTACTTC | CASSDPGGEGYEQYF
TRBJ2-3 | - | TRBV7-9 | - | TGTGCCAGCAGCCAACTGGGGGCTAGCACAGATACGCAGTATTTT | CASSQLGASTDTQYF
TRBJ1-5 | - | TRBV7-8 | many | TGTGCCAGCAGCTTACAGGGCAATCAGCCCCAGCATTTT | CASSLQGNQPQHF
TRBJ1-5 | - | TRBV7-3 | many | TGTGCCAGCAGCTTATCGGGGGGTGGTAATCAGCCCCAGCATTTT | CASSLSGGGNQPQHF
TRBJ1-2 | TRBD1 | TRBV10-3 | few | TGTGCCAGCTGGAACAGGGGGCGCCGGAACTATGGCTACACCTTC | CASWNRGRRNYGYTF
TRBJ1-1 | - | TRBV5-1 | many | TGCGCCAGCAGCTTGGTCGGGCAGGGAAAGGGGACGAACACTGAAGCTTTCTTT | CASSLVGQGKGTNTEAFF
TRBJ1-1 | - | TRBV2 | - | TGTGCCAGCAGTGATTTTGTTGCTGAAGCTTTCTTT | CASSDFVAEAFF
TRBJ1-2 | - | TRBV19 | - | TGTGCCGGACAAAGGGGACGGAGAGACGTGGGGCACACCTTC | CAGQRGRRDVGHTF
TRBJ1-5 | - | TRBV7-2 | - | TGTGCCAGCAGCCAAGTCGGGGTGGGATTTAGCAATCAGCCCCAGCATTTT | CASSQVGVGFSNQPQHF
TRBJ1-2 | - | TRBV7-2 | many | TGTGCCCTCTCGGAACAGGGTTTCGAGGGCTACACCTTC | CALSEQGFEGYTF
TRBJ2-7 | TRBD1 | TRBV6-1 | - | TGTGCCAGCAGTGTCAGGGGAGTGGGGACAGGGGACTACGAGCAGTACTTC | CASSVRGVGTGDYEQYF
TRBJ1-2 | TRBD1 | TRBV11-2 | - | TGTGCCAGCAGACAGGGGAGCGGCTACACCTTC | CASRQGSGYTF
TRBJ1-4 | - | TRBV9 | - | TGTGCCAGCAGCGTAGCCGGGGGTGGTAAGGAAAAACTGTTTTTT | CASSVAGGGKEKLFF
TRBJ2-1 | - | TRBV7-9 | - | TGTGCCAGCAGCTTAGATCGAGGCGCTGAGCAGTTCTTC | CASSLDRGAEQFF